The 4 T cell receptor beta chains listed next were all sequenced from one sample in a study of post-analysis software for immune sequencing data. No antigen has been identified for these receptors. Unique-molecular-identifier-tagged TCR beta cDNA libraries were used. TCRdb analysed the PCR reads with MiXCR anew, one entry per CDR3 protein. This sample yields almost 700,000 distinct CDR3 sequences, of which approximately 60% are seen a single time; about 11% belongs to the top ten. Study findings and constraints: Included in a set of roughly 5 TRBV segments more frequent in patients than controls were TRBV5-6, TRBV5-1 and TRBV20-1.

Sequenced sample: blood. The origin of the receptors is a girl aged 2-10 years with multiple sclerosis.

This clonotype has a handful of counts. The chain joins TRBV7-2 to TRBJ1-1; a possible D gene is TRBD1 (5 bases). The V and J ends lost 6 bases and 3 bases respectively, with 17 bases between them. Looked up from germline, CDR1 is SGHTA and CDR2 is FQGNSA. This CDR3 is built from 15 residues. In DNA form, the CDR3 reads TGTGCCAGCAGACCAGATGTCCAGGGTGACACTGAAGCTTTCTTT. Translated, it gives CASRPDVQGDTEAFF.

J is TRBJ2-1 and V is TRBV10-3; 7 bases line up with TRBD1. Germline CDR1 is ENHRY and CDR2 is SYGVKD. The J segment lost 9 bases and the V segment lost 3 bases, leaving 5 bases of the junction unmatched. The CDR3 covers 13 residues. This CDR3 reads CAISEQGKAEQFF. CDR3 nucleotide sequence: TGTGCCATCAGTGAACAGGGGAAGGCTGAGCAGTTCTTC.

The chain joins TRBV14 to TRBJ2-7; D unresolved. V lost 4 bases, J lost 3 bases, and 10 bases lay in between. The CDR3 spans 13 residues. CDR1 is SGHDN and CDR2 is FVKESK in the germline V gene. CDR3 coding DNA: TGTGCCAGCAGCCGTAGTGTCGGCTACGAGCAGTACTTC. The encoded protein is CASSRSVGYEQYF.

V gene TRBV29-1 combines with J gene TRBJ2-7, with 9 bases identical to TRBD1. The tail of the sequence fits TRBJ2-5 better, so the J call may be wrong. CDR3 size: 11 residues. Germline V gives CDR1 SQVTM, CDR2 ANQGSEA. This CDR3 is CSVTGGETQYF. The CDR3, as DNA: TGCAGCGTGACAGGGGGAGAGACCCAGTACTTC.